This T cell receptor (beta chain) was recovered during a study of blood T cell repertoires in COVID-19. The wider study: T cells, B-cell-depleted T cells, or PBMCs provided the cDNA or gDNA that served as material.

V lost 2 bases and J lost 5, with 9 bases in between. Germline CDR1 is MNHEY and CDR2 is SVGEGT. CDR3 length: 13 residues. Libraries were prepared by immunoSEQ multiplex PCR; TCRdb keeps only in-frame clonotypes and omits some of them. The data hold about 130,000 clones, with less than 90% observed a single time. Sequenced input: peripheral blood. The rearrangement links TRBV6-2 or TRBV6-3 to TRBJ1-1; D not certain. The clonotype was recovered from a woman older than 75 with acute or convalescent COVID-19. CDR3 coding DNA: TGTGCCAGCAGTTACGGGAGGGAGACTGAAGCTTTCTTT. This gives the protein CASSYGRETEAFF.